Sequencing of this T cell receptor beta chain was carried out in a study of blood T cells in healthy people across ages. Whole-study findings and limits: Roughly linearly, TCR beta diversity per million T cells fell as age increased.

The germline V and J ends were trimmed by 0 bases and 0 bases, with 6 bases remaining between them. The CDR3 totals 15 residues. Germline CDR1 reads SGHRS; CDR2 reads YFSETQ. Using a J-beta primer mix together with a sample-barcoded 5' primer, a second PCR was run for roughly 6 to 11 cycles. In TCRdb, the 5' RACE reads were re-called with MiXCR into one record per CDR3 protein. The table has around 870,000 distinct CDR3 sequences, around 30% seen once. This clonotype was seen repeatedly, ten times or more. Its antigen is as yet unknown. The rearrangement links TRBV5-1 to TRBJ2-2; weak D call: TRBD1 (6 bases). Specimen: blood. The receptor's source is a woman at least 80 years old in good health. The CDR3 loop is CASSLGTANTGELFF. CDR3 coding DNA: TGCGCCAGCAGCTTGGGGACAGCGAACACCGGGGAGCTGTTTTTT.